This TCR beta chain was retrieved from a study of CD8 T cells in Susac syndrome. Reverse transcription of about 0.45 to 1 ug RNA was carried out with random hexamers. The amplification used immunoSEQ multiplex PCR on TCR beta CDR3; it spanned 54 Vbeta and 13 Jbeta. TCRdb reanalysed the immunoSEQ multiplex PCR reads using MiXCR and keeps one entry per CDR3 protein. The sample has 140,000 or so distinct CDR3 sequences; approximately 93% are singletons. TCR beta was sequenced from blood CD8+ and CD4+ T cells. CDR3 length: 15 amino acids. Trimming cost V 5 bases and J 1 base; bases outside gene matches: 6. Per the germline V gene, CDR1 is SGHTA and CDR2 is FQGNSA.

The TCR was taken from a human donor in good health. This rearrangement joins TRBV7-2 to TRBJ2-3, with TRBD2 identical over 7 bases. Material: CD4+ T cells from PBMCs. This chain's CDR3 is CASSVSGIGTDTQYF. CDR3 nucleotides: TGTGCCAGCAGCGTAAGCGGGATAGGCACAGATACGCAGTATTTT. The variable domain in full, with the rest retrieved from reference TRBV7-2 and TRBJ2-3, is GAGVSQSPSNKVTEKGKDVELRCDPISGHTALYWYRQSLGQGLEFLIYFQGNSAPDKSGLPSDRFSAERTGGSVSTLTIQRTQQEDSAVYLCASSVSGIGTDTQYFGPGTRLTVL.